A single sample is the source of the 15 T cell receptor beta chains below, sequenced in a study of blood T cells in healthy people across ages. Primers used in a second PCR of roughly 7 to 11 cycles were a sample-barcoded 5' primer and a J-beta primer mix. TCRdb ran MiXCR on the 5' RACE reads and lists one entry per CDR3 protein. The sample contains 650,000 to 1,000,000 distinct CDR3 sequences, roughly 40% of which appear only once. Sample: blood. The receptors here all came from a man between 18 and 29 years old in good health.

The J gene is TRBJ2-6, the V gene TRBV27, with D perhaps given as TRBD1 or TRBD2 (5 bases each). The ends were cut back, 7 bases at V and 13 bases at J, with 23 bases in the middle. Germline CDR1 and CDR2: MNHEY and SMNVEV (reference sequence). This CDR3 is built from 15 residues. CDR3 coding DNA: TGTGCCAGCATTCAAGGTGCTGGGACCGCCACGGTCCTGACTTTC. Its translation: CASIQGAGTATVLTF.

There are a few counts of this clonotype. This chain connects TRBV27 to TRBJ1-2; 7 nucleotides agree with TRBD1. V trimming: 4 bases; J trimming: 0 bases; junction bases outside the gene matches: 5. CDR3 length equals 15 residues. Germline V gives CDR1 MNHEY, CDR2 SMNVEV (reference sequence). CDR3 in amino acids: CASSSYRGANYGYTF. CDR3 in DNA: TGTGCCAGCAGTTCTTACAGGGGCGCTAACTATGGCTACACCTTC.

CDR3 DNA: TGTGCCAGCAGCTTAGCGGAGACTGAAGAAGAGACCCAGTTCTTC. Translated, it gives CASSLAETEEETQFF. The chain links TRBV7-9 to TRBJ2-1; the D is unclear. Germline-derived CDR1 and CDR2 are SEHNR and FQNEAQ (reference sequence). This CDR3 is 15 amino acids long. The ends were cut back, 0 bases at V and 13 bases at J, with 19 bases in the middle.

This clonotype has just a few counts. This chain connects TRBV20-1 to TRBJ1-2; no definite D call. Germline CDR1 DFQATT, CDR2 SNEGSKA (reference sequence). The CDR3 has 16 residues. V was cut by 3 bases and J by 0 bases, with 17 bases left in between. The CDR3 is CSARGRRLSTNYGYTF. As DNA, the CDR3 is TGCAGTGCTAGGGGTCGACGACTGTCTACTAACTATGGCTACACCTTC.

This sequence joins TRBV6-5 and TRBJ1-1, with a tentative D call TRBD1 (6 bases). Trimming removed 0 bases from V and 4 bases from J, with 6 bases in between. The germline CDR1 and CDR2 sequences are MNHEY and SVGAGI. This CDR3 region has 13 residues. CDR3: CASSYSTGTEAFF. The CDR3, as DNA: TGTGCCAGCAGTTACTCGACAGGCACTGAAGCTTTCTTT.

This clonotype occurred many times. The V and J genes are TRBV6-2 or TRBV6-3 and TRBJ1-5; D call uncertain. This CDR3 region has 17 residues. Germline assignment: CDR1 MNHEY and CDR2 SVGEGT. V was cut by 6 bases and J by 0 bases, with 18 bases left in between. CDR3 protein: CASRPAPLVISNQPQHF. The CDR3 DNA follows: TGTGCCAGCAGACCGGCCCCTTTAGTAATTAGCAATCAGCCCCAGCATTTT.

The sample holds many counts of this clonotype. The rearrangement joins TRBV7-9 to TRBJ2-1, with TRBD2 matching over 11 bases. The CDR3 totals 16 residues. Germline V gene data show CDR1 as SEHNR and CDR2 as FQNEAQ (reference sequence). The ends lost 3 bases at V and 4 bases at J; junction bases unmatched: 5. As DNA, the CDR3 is TGTGCCAGCAGCTTTAGCGGGGGGGCCAGTTACAATGAGCAGTTCTTC. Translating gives CASSFSGGASYNEQFF.

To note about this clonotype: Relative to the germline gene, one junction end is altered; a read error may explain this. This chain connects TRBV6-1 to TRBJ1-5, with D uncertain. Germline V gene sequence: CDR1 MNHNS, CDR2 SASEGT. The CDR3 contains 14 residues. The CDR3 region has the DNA TGTGCCAGCAGTTTGGACGGTAGCAATCGGCCCCAGCATTTT. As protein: CASSLDGSNRPQHF.

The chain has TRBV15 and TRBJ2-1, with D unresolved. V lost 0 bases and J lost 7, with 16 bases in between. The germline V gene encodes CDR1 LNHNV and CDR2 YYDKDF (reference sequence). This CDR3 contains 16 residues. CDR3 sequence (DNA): TGTGCCACCAGCAGAGATAAATCGTCCTTGGGGAATGAGCAGTTCTTC. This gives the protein CATSRDKSSLGNEQFF.

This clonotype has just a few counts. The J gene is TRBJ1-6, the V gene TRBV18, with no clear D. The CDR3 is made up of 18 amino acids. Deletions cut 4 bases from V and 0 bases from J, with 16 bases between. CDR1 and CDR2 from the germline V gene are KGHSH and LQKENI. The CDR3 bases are TGTGCCAGCTCACGACGGACGGAGACAAGCTCCTATAATTCACCCCTCCACTTT. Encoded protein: CASSRRTETSSYNSPLHF.

DNA for the CDR3: TGTGCCAGCAGCCGTGACAGGGGGCGGGCCTCCTACGAGCAGTACTTC. Translation gives CASSRDRGRASYEQYF. This rearrangement joins TRBV3-1 to TRBJ2-7, with 10 bases aligning to TRBD1. With V trimmed by 4 bases and J by 0 bases, 6 bases remained unmatched. This CDR3 region has 16 residues. The germline gives CDR1 LGHDT, CDR2 YNNKEL (reference sequence).

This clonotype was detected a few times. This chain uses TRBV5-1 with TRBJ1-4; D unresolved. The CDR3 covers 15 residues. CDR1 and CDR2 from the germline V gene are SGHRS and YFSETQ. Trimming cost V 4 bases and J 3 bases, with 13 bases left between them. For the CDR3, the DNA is TGCGCCAGCAGCCCGACACGGCAGGCTAATGAAAAACTGTTTTTT. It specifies CASSPTRQANEKLFF.

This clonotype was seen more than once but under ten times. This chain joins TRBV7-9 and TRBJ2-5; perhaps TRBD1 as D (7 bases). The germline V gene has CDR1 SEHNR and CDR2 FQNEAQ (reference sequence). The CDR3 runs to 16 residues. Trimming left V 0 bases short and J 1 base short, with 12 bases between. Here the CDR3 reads CASSLAGGTAQETQYF. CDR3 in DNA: TGTGCCAGCAGCTTAGCGGGCGGGACAGCCCAAGAGACCCAGTACTTC.

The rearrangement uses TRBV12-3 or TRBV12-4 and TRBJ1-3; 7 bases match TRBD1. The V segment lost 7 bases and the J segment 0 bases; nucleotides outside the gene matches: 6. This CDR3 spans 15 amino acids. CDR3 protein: CASTYRGNSGNTIYF. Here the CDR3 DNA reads TGTGCCAGCACTTACAGGGGCAACTCTGGAAACACCATATATTTT.

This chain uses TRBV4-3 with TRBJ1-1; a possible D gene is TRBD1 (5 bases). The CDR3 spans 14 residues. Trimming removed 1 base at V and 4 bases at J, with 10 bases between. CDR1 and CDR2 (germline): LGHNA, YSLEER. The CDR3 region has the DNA TGCGCCAGCAGCCAAGCGGCGGGGACCACTGAAGCTTTCTTT. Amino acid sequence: CASSQAAGTTEAFF.